This T cell receptor (beta chain) was recovered during a study of cytomegalovirus exposure and HLA in healthy donors. CDR1 and CDR2 (germline): SGHTA, FQGTGA. This CDR3 comprises 15 residues. The junction had 2 bases not matched to a gene; V was cut back by 4 bases and J by 2 bases. The repertoire was sequenced with immunoSEQ multiplex PCR; TCRdb's copy has only in-frame clones and lacks some. The sample has 110,000 or so clones; approximately 94% are singletons. Sequences were obtained from PBMCs. The chain links TRBV7-3 to TRBJ2-1; TRBD2 matches 10 bases. This clonotype originated in a woman aged 18 to 35 in good health and CMV-seronegative. The CDR3 loop reads CASSSLAGAYNEQFF. The CDR3 DNA follows: TGTGCCAGCAGCTCCCTAGCGGGGGCCTACAATGAGCAGTTCTTC.